The TCR beta chain described here comes from a study of blood T cell repertoires in COVID-19. Study information: Samples representing acute and convalescent COVID-19 were sourced from the United States, Italy and Spain. PBMCs, B-cell-depleted T cells, or T cells were the source of the cDNA or gDNA that made up the material.

Trimming removed 0 bases at V and 1 base at J, with 9 bases between. Germline CDR1 and CDR2: MDHEN and SYDVKM. The CDR3 extends over 15 amino acids. As processed by the authors: The authors estimated nucleated cell counts from reference gene primer amplification. The assay was immunoSEQ multiplex PCR, and TCRdb's table has in-frame clones only and misses some. V and J calls and clone size come straight from that table; D and trimming were deduced from the DNA. The data show approximately 190,000 clones, about 93% seen once. The sample taken for sequencing was peripheral blood. The source of this sequence is a man aged 45-60 years with acute or convalescent COVID-19. V and J are TRBV28 and TRBJ1-1; D is possibly TRBD1 (6 bases). CDR3 bases: TGTGCCAGCAGTTTATGGGACAGCCGGAACACTGAAGCTTTCTTT. This translates into CASSLWDSRNTEAFF.